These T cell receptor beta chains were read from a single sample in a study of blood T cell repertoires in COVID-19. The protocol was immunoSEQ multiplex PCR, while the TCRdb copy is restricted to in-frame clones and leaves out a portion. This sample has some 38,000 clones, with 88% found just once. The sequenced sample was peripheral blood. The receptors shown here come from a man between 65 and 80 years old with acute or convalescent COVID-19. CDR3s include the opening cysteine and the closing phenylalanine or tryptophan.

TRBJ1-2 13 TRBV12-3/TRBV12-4 CASGFLSNYGYTF
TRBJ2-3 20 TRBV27 CASRTNSGLAGGSSSSTQYF
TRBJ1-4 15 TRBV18 CASSPPGTGGEKLFF
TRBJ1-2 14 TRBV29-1 CSVEESGVPYGYTF
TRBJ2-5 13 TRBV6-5 CASRPGTGFDQYF
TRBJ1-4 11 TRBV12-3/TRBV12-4 CASRAGEKLFF
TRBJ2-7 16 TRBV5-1 CASSLGLAGDSYEQYF
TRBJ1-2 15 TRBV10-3 CAISEPTSPGYGYTF
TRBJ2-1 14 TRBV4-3 CASSQAGGANEQFF
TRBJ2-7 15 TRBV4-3 CASSQDARQGYEQYF